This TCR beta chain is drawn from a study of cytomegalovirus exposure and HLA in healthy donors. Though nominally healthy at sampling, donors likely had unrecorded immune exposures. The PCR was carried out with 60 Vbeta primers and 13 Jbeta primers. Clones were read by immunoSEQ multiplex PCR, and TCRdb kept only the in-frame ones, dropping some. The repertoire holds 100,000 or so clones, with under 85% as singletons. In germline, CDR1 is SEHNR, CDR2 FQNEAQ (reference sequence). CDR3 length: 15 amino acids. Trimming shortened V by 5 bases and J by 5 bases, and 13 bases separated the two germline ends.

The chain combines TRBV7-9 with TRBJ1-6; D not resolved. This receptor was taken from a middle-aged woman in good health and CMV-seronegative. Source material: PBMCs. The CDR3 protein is CASSLDGNNNSPLHF. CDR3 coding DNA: TGTGCCAGCAGCCTGGACGGGAACAATAATTCACCCCTCCACTTT. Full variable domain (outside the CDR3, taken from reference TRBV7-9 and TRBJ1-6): DTGVSQNPRHKITKRGQNVTFRCDPISEHNRLYWYRQTLGQGPEFLTYFQNEAQLEKSRLLSDRFSAERPKGSFSTLEIQRTEQGDSAMYLCASSLDGNNNSPLHFGNGTRLTVT.